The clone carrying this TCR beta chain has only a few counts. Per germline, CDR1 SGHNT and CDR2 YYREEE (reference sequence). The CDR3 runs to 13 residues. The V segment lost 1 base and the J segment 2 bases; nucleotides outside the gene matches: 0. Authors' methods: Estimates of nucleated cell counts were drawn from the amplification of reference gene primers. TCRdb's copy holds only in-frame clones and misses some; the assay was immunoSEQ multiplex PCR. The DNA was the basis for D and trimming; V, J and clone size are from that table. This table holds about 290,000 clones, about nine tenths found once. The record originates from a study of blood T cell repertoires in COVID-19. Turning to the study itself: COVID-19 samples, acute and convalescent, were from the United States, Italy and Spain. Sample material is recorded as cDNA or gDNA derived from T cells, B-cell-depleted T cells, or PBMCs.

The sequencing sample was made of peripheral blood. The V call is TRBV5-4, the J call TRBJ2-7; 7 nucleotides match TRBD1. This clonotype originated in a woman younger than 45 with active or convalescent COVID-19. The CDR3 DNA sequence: TGTGCCAGCAGCTTGCAGGGGGCCTACGAGCAGTACTTC. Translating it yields CASSLQGAYEQYF.